This T cell receptor (beta chain) was retrieved from a study of blood T cell repertoires in COVID-19. Study overall: Material from acute and convalescent COVID-19 was sourced from the United States, Italy and Spain. Sample material is recorded as cDNA or gDNA derived from T cells, B-cell-depleted T cells, or PBMCs.

CDR1 and CDR2 from the germline V gene are SQVTM and ANQGSEA. This CDR3 has 13 amino acids. The ends were cut back, 4 bases at V and 6 bases at J, with 15 bases in the middle. Original data processing: Amplification of reference gene primers provided the estimated nucleated cell counts. Some clones are missing from TCRdb's copy, which holds only in-frame ones; the method was immunoSEQ multiplex PCR. V, J and clone size derive from that table, while D and trimming were established from the DNA sequence. The sample lists some 80,000 clones; approximately 81% were seen once. The sequenced sample was peripheral blood. This clonotype was sampled from an older man with acute or convalescent COVID-19. V usage is TRBV29-1 and J usage is TRBJ1-1; the D gene is possibly TRBD1 (6 bases). CDR3 protein: CSVGPRGSAEAFF. The CDR3 DNA follows: TGCAGCGTTGGCCCCAGGGGAAGCGCTGAAGCTTTCTTT.